This entry lists 21 T cell receptor beta chains sequenced from one sample in a study of human T cells and chemical hapten exposure (dated by TCRdb to 2020 to 2023). The sample's time point label is to be understood as: patch test 1, 2 weeks after DPC sensitization. In light of the paper, this sample's treatment or condition label describes: therapeutic diphenylcyclopropenone sensitization with weekly scalp DPC. Libraries were prepared through RACE. TCRdb records NextSeq 500 as the sequencer. The public reads were reanalyzed by TCRdb: fastp trimming at Q25, MiXCR alignment, in-frame beta chains only. Entries that share a CDR3 protein sequence are merged under the most common genes and DNA. A total of approximately 340,000 distinct CDR3 sequences appear in this sample, 6% to 8.5% of them only once. Of the sample, around 8.4% falls within the top ten clones. Source: whole blood, taken in connection with sensitization to the hapten diphenylcyclopropenone (DPC). The receptors here all came from a woman aged 18 to 35 with alopecia areata. Some clones in this sample may be carry-over from other donors' samples.

This clonotype was seen ten or more times. This rearrangement joins TRBV20-1 to TRBJ2-5, with D perhaps TRBD2 (5 bases). The CDR3 sequence is 12 residues long. Germline V gene data show CDR1 as DFQATT and CDR2 as SNEGSKA (reference sequence). Trimming cost V 3 bases and J 1 base, with 6 bases left between them. The CDR3: CSARDFQETQYF. As DNA, the CDR3 is TGCAGTGCTAGGGACTTCCAAGAGACCCAGTACTTC.

The J gene is TRBJ2-2, the V gene TRBV19; 10 nucleotides match TRBD1. With V trimmed by 6 bases and J by 2 bases, 9 bases remained unmatched. The CDR3 covers 17 residues. Germline V gives CDR1 LNHDA, CDR2 SQIVND (reference sequence). CDR3 DNA sequence: TGTGCCAGTAGACCGACCAGGGACAGGGGAAACACCGGGGAGCTGTTTTTT. It specifies CASRPTRDRGNTGELFF. The entire variable domain, with the rest obtained from reference TRBV19 and TRBJ2-2, is as follows: DGGITQSPKYLFRKEGQNVTLSCEQNLNHDAMYWYRQDPGQGLRLIYYSQIVNDFQKGDIAEGYSVSREKKESFPLTVTSAQKNPTAFYLCASRPTRDRGNTGELFFGEGSRLTVL.

The chain couples TRBV20-1 to TRBJ1-1; D unclear. There are 14 residues in the CDR3. The germline V gene encodes CDR1 DFQATT and CDR2 SNEGSKA (reference sequence). The V end lost 0 bases, the J end lost 5 bases, and 13 bases lay between the germline ends. The CDR3 nucleotides read TGCAGTGCTAGAGATCAGGACTTCCCAACTGAAGCTTTCTTT. Translating it yields CSARDQDFPTEAFF.

CDR3 in amino acids: CASSERGQGGDGYTF. DNA of the CDR3: TGTGCCAGCAGTGAAAGAGGACAGGGAGGTGATGGCTACACCTTC. This rearrangement joins TRBV6-2 or TRBV6-3 to TRBJ1-2; 8 bases agree with TRBD1. The CDR3 has 15 amino acids. Germline CDR1 reads MNHEY; CDR2 reads SVGEGT. J gave up 6 bases and V 5 bases, and 11 bases lay outside the gene matches.

The rearrangement links TRBV12-3 or TRBV12-4 to TRBJ2-5, with 7 bases aligning to TRBD1. This CDR3 region has 13 residues. The ends lost 7 bases at V and 2 bases at J; junction bases unmatched: 4. CDR3 bases: TGTGCCAGCACTGGACAGGCTCAAGAGACCCAGTACTTC. This sequence encodes CASTGQAQETQYF.

This clonotype was seen a few times. This sequence joins TRBV5-1 and TRBJ2-5; possibly TRBD2 for D (6 bases). Germline V lookup: CDR1 SGHRS, CDR2 YFSETQ. The CDR3 totals 13 residues. Deletions cut 7 bases from V and 6 bases from J, with 16 bases between. For the CDR3, the DNA is TGCGCCAGCTCGACGGCGGGATGGCAGACCCAGTACTTC. This encodes CASSTAGWQTQYF. The whole variable domain, filled in from reference TRBV5-1 and TRBJ2-5, reads KAGVTQTPRYLIKTRGQQVTLSCSPISGHRSVSWYQQTPGQGLQFLFEYFSETQRNKGNFPGRFSGRQFSNSRSEMNVSTLELGDSALYLCASSTAGWQTQYFGPGTRLLVL.

The V gene is TRBV27, the J gene TRBJ1-1, with 7 bases lining up with TRBD1. V gave up 5 bases and J gave up 1 base; unmatched junction bases: 7. Germline CDR1 MNHEY, CDR2 SMNVEV (reference sequence). The CDR3 covers 15 residues. CDR3 residues: CASSPRQGSNTEAFF. CDR3 DNA sequence: TGTGCCAGCAGTCCCAGACAGGGCTCGAACACTGAAGCTTTCTTT.

In this sample, this clonotype turned up many times. The chain recombines TRBV11-2 with TRBJ1-6, with D uncertain. Germline CDR1 and CDR2: SGHAT and FQNNGV. Trimming removed 3 bases at V and 7 bases at J, with 10 bases between. The CDR3 totals 14 residues. In DNA, the CDR3 is TGTGCCAGCAGCTTCCAAGGGTCGAATTCACCCCTCCACTTT. This encodes CASSFQGSNSPLHF.

This clonotype was counted many times. The chain combines TRBV28 with TRBJ2-3, with D unclear. The CDR3 runs 12 residues. Germline CDR1 and CDR2: MDHEN and SYDVKM. V lost 6 bases and J lost 7, with 11 bases in between. The CDR3: CASRLEVHTQYF. The CDR3 region has the DNA TGTGCCAGCAGGCTCGAGGTCCATACGCAGTATTTT.

A few counts support this clonotype. The V and J genes are TRBV27 and TRBJ1-4; D remains ambiguous. The CDR3 runs 13 residues. Germline loops: CDR1 MNHEY, CDR2 SMNVEV (reference sequence). With 9 bases removed from V and 0 bases from J, the gap between germline ends came to 8 bases. This CDR3 reads CASRVATNEKLFF. As DNA, the CDR3 is TGTGCCAGTAGGGTGGCAACTAATGAAAAACTGTTTTTT.

This clonotype has ten or more counts. The rearrangement uses TRBV11-2 and TRBJ2-3; 7 positions match TRBD2. Germline V gives CDR1 SGHAT, CDR2 FQNNGV. The CDR3 totals 19 residues. V dropped 2 bases and J dropped 0; count of bases not matched to a gene: 14. The CDR3 protein is CASSLPGAGLKPSTDTQYF. DNA for the CDR3: TGTGCCAGCAGCTTACCGGGAGCGGGGCTAAAACCTAGCACAGATACGCAGTATTTT.

V usage is TRBV6-1 and J usage is TRBJ1-4, with no clear D. The CDR3 consists of 17 residues. Trimming removed 2 bases from V and 8 bases from J, with 21 bases in between. Looked up from germline, CDR1 is MNHNS and CDR2 is SASEGT. The CDR3 reads CASSERVFSLLGEKLFF. The CDR3 DNA follows: TGTGCCAGCAGTGAAAGAGTCTTCAGCCTACTTGGGGAAAAACTGTTTTTT.

This clonotype showed up many times. The chain couples TRBV12-3 or TRBV12-4 to TRBJ1-4; TRBD1 matches 7 bases. The CDR3 is made up of 14 amino acids. V lost 5 bases and J lost 7; bases outside the gene matches: 7. In DNA, the CDR3 is TGTGCCAGCAGTCCTGACAGGGAGGGTGAAAAACTGTTTTTT. As protein: CASSPDREGEKLFF.

This clonotype showed up just a few times. This chain uses TRBV6-5 with TRBJ1-6, with D unclear. The V end was cut by 0 bases, the J end by 9 bases, with 15 bases between. The CDR3 has 16 residues. CDR1 and CDR2 (germline): MNHEY, SVGAGI. The CDR3 DNA follows: TGTGCCAGCAGTTACTCAGCATCCACGGGTGGTTCACCCCTCCACTTT. Its protein is CASSYSASTGGSPLHF.

V is TRBV12-3 or TRBV12-4 and J is TRBJ1-5, with D uncertain. Trimming stripped 4 bases from V and 3 bases from J, with 13 bases between. The CDR3 has 15 residues. Here the CDR3 reads CASSSRRAFNQPQHF. CDR3 DNA sequence: TGTGCCAGCAGTTCCCGACGGGCTTTCAATCAGCCCCAGCATTTT.

At least ten counts were recorded for this clonotype. V usage is TRBV4-1 and J usage is TRBJ1-4; 7 bases are a match to TRBD1. V shed 4 bases and J 4 bases; nucleotides not matched to a gene: 6. CDR1 and CDR2 (germline): MGHRA, YSYEKL. The CDR3 has 15 residues. In DNA, the CDR3 is TGCGCCAGCAGCCCCTTGACAGGGATTAATGAAAAACTGTTTTTT. Encoded protein: CASSPLTGINEKLFF.

This clonotype was seen repeatedly, ten times or more. The CDR3, as DNA: TGCAGCGTTGAAAATCGGGCCGCAGGGGCCGTGTACACCTTC. As protein: CSVENRAAGAVYTF. V gene TRBV29-1 combines with J gene TRBJ1-2, with D perhaps matching TRBD1 (6 bases). Germline CDR1 is SQVTM and CDR2 is ANQGSEA. The CDR3 loop spans 14 amino acids. With 2 bases removed from V and 11 bases from J, the gap between germline ends came to 21 bases.

This clonotype was seen only a few times. Possible read error: a much larger clone is one base away. This chain connects TRBV7-9 to TRBJ1-1; D unclear. The CDR3 spans 13 residues. Trimming left V 5 bases short and J 0 bases short, with 7 bases between. The germline gives CDR1 SEHNR, CDR2 FQNEAQ (reference sequence). DNA for the CDR3: TGTGCCAGCAGCGCCAAGATGAACACTGAAGCTTTCTTT. Protein sequence: CASSAKMNTEAFF.

There are many counts of this clonotype. CDR3 protein: CASSLLTRDYPMQFF. CDR3 coding DNA: TGTGCCAGCAGTTTGTTAACCCGGGACTACCCTATGCAGTTCTTC. J is TRBJ2-1 and V is TRBV27, with 7 positions matching TRBD2. Germline V gives CDR1 MNHEY, CDR2 SMNVEV (reference sequence). Unmatched junction bases numbered 14, after V lost 3 bases and J lost 12 bases. CDR3 length: 15 residues.

This chain links TRBV7-2 with TRBJ1-5; 8 nucleotides agree with TRBD1. From germline, CDR1 is SGHTA and CDR2 FQGNSA. Trimming took 5 bases from V and 4 from J; bases not matched to a gene: 4. This CDR3 spans 14 amino acids. The DNA for the CDR3 is TGTGCCAGCAGCGGGTGGACAGGGAATCAGCCCCAGCATTTT. Protein: CASSGWTGNQPQHF. Full variable domain (outside the CDR3, taken from reference TRBV7-2 and TRBJ1-5): GAGVSQSPSNKVTEKGKDVELRCDPISGHTALYWYRQSLGQGLEFLIYFQGNSAPDKSGLPSDRFSAERTGGSVSTLTIQRTQQEDSAVYLCASSGWTGNQPQHFGDGTRLSIL.

The table lists this clonotype with a few counts. V usage is TRBV20-1 and J usage is TRBJ2-5; D remains ambiguous. Looked up from germline, CDR1 is DFQATT and CDR2 is SNEGSKA (reference sequence). The CDR3 spans 13 residues. V gave up 3 bases and J gave up 2 bases, with 10 bases separating them. DNA for the CDR3: TGCAGTGCTAGTTTACCGGTACAAGAGACCCAGTACTTC. Its translation is CSASLPVQETQYF.